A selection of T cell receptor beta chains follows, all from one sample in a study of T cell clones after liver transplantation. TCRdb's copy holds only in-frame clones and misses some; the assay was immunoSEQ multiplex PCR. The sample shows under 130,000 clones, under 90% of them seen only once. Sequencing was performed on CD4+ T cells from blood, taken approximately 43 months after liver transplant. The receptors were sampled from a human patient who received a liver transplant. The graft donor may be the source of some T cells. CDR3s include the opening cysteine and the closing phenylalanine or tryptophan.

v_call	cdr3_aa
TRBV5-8	CASSFGGGSGREQFF
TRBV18	CASSPPGALVADTQYF
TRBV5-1	CASSSQGVREETQYF
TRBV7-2	CASSLLSGGEQETQYF
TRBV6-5	CATRGLEGHGYTF
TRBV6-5	CASSSPRPAYGYTF
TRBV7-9	CASSLAGGFTTQYF
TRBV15	CATSLWGGLRELFF
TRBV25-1	CASSERPGGRGGNIQYF
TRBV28	CASSQPPGPGNPEAFF
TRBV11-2	CASSLGVGGGEKLFF
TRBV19	CASSMISGGTETQYF